Here is one T cell receptor (beta chain) with its context. What it binds is not known. The source of the sample is a study of T-cell reconstitution after alpha-beta-depleted transplantation in children. Preparation of the TCRbeta library was carried out with unique molecular identifiers. Each CDR3 protein gets one entry after TCRdb re-called the PCR reads with MiXCR. The sample gives 800,000 to 1,000,000 distinct CDR3 sequences, around 30% of which show up once; about 28% is in the top ten. Study-level points and caveats: Reportedly, alpha-beta T cells present about two months post-transplant originated from several hundred expanded clones of graft origin. Among T cells one year after transplant, newly produced cells accounted for most counts and diversity.

CDR1 and CDR2 from the germline V gene are LGHNA and YNFKEQ. Trimming cost V 0 bases and J 2 bases, with 10 bases left between them. This CDR3 contains 15 residues. Sequenced material: PBMCs, mostly from graft donor cells, taken 360 days after TCRalphabeta/CD19-depleted stem cell transplant. This chain uses TRBV4-2 with TRBJ1-2; D is unclear. The TCR originated in a boy younger than two who had a stem cell transplant for SCID, so the T cells may come from the graft donor. The CDR3 here is CASSQEASTNYGYTF. Written as DNA, the CDR3 is TGTGCCAGCAGCCAAGAGGCCTCAACCAACTATGGCTACACCTTC.